This T cell receptor beta chain was sequenced in a study of T cells after yellow fever vaccination. Study-wide context: The fractions with low cell numbers were processed using SMART-Seq v4 Ultra Low Input.

The TCR cDNA carried a universal primer site and UMIs from 5'RACE template switching. MiXCR, applied by TCRdb to the 5' RACE reads, yields one record per CDR3 protein. The top ten clones hold 22% of a sample with 25,000 to 40,000 distinct CDR3 sequences, more than 6.5% of them seen once. Germline V lookup: CDR1 LNHDA, CDR2 SQIVND (reference sequence). This CDR3 spans 15 amino acids. Trimming pared 3 bases from V and 5 bases from J, leaving 17 bases between. The chain uses TRBV19 and TRBJ2-7; no definite D call. Sequencing used PBMCs, either bulk or a sorted T-cell subset (CD4+, CD8+, memory, or dextramer-sorted; not recorded which), obtained on the day of the first yellow fever vaccination. The TCR was taken from a man aged 18 to 30 who received the YFV17D yellow fever vaccine. CDR3 DNA sequence: TGTGCCAGTAGTATCGACCGGGCAGAAAAGGACGAGCAGTACGTC. This translates into CASSIDRAEKDEQYV.